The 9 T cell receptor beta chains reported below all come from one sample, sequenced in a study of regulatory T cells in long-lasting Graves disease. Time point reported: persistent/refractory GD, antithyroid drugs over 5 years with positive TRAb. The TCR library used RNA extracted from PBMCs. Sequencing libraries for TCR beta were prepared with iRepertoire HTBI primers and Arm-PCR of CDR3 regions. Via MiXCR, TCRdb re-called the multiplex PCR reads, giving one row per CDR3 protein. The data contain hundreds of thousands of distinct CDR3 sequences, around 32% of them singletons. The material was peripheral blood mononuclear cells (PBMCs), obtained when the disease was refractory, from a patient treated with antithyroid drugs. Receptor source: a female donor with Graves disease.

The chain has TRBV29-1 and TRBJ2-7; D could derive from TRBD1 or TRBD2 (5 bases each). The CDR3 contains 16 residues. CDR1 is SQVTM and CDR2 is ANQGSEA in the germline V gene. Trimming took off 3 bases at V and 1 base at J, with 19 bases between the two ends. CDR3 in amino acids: CSVEGEPGPLSYEQYF. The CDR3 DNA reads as TGCAGCGTTGAGGGGGAACCGGGACCACTATCCTACGAGCAGTACTTC.

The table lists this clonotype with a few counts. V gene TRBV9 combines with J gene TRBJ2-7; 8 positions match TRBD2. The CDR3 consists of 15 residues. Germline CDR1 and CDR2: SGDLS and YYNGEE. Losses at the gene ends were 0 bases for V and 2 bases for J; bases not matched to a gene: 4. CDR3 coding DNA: TGTGCCAGCAGCGTAGGCGCAGCGGGAGCCTACGAGCAGTACTTC. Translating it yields CASSVGAAGAYEQYF.

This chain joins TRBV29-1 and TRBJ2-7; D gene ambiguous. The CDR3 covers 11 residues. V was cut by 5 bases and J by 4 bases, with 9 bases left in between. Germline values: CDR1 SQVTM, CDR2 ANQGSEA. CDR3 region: CSVRYSYEQYF. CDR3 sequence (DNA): TGCAGCGTTCGGTACAGTTACGAGCAGTACTTC.

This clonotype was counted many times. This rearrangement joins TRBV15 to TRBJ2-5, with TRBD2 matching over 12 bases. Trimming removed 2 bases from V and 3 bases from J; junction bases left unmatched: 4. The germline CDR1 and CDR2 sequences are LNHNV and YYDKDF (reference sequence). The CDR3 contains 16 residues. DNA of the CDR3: TGTGCCACCAGCAGATCCCGACTAGCGGGAGAAGAGACCCAGTACTTC. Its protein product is CATSRSRLAGEETQYF.

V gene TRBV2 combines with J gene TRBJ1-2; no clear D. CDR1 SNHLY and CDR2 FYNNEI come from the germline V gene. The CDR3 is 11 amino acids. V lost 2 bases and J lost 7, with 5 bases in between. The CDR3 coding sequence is TGTGCCAGCAGTGAATTAGGTGGCTACACCTTC. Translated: CASSELGGYTF.

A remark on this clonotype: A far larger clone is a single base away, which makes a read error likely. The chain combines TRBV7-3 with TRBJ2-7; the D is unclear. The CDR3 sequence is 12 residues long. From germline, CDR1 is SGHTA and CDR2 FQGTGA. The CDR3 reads CASSLTPNDQYF. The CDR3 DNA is TGTGCCAGCAGCCTCACGCCTAACGATCAGTACTTC.

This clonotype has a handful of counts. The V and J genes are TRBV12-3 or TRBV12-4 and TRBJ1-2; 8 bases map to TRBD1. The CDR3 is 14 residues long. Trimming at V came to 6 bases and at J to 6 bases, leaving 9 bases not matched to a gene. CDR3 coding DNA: TGTGCCAGCAGCCTACCGACAGGGGCCGATGGCTACACCTTC. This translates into CASSLPTGADGYTF.

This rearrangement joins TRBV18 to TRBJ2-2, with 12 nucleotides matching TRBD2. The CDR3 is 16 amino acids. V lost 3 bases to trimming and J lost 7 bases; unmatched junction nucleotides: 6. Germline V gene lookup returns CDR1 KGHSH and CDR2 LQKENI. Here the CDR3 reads CASSPTSGSYIGELFF. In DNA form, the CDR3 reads TGTGCCAGCTCACCGACTAGCGGGAGTTACATCGGGGAGCTGTTTTTT.

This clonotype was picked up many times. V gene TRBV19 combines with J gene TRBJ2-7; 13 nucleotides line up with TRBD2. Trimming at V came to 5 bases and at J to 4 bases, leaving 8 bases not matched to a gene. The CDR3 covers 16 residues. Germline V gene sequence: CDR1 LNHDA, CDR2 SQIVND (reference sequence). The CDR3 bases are TGTGCCAGTAGTCCCCCCGGGACTAGCGGGACTTACGAGCAGTACTTC. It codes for CASSPPGTSGTYEQYF. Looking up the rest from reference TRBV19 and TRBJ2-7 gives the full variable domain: DGGITQSPKYLFRKEGQNVTLSCEQNLNHDAMYWYRQDPGQGLRLIYYSQIVNDFQKGDIAEGYSVSREKKESFPLTVTSAQKNPTAFYLCASSPPGTSGTYEQYFGPGTRLTVT.